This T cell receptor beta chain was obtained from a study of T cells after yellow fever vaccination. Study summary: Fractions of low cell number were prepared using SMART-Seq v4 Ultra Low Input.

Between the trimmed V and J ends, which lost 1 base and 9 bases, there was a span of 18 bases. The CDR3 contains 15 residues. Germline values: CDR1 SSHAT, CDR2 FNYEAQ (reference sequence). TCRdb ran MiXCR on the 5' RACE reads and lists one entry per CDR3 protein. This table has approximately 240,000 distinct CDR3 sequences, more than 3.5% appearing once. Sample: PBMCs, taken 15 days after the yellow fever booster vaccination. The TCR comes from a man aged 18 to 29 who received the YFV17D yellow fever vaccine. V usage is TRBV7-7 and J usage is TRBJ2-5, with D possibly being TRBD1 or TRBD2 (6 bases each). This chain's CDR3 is CASSLEGGGGPPQYF. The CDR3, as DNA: TGTGCCAGCAGCTTAGAGGGCGGAGGGGGGCCCCCCCAGTACTTC.